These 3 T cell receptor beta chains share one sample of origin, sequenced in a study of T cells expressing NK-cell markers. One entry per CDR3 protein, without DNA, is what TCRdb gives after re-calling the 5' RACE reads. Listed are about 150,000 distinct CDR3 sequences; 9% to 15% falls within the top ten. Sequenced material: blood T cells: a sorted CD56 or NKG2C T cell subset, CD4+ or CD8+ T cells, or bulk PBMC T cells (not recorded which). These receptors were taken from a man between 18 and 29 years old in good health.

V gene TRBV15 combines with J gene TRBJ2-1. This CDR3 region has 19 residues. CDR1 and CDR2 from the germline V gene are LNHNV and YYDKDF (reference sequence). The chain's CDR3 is CATSRDFGSLSESYNEQFF.

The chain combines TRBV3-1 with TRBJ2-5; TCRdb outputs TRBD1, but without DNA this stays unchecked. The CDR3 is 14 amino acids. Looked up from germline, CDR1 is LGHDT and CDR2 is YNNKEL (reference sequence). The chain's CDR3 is CASSQGSPSETQYF.

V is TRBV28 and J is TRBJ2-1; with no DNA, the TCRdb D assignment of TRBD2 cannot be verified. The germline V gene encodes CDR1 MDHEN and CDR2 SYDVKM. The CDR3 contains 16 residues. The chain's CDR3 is CASSLWGAGGSNEQFF.